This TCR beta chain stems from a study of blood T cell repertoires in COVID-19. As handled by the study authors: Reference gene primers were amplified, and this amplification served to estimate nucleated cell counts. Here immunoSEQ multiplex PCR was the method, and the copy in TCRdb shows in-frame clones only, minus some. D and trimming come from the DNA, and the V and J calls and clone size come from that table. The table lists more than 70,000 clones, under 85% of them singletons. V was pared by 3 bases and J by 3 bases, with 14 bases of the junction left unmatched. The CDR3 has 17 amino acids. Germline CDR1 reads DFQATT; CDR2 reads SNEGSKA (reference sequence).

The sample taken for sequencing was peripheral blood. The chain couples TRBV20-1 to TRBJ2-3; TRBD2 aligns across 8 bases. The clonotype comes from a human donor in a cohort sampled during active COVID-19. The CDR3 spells CSASPLGLGMSTDTQYF. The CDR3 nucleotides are TGCAGTGCTAGTCCCCTGGGACTAGGCATGAGTACAGATACGCAGTATTTT.